This TCR beta chain stems from a study of PD-1 blockade in classical Hodgkin lymphoma. J gave up 13 bases and V 10 bases, and 12 bases lay outside the gene matches. The CDR3 has 12 residues. Germline assignment: CDR1 MDHEN and CDR2 SYDVKM. Each patient experienced a relapse that followed autologous stem cell transplantation, and brentuximab vedotin exposure varied. Sequencing used immunoSEQ multiplex PCR; TCRdb keeps in-frame clones, though not all of them. The sample lists 90,000 to 95,000 clones, roughly 89% seen once, with around a tenth in the top ten. The sequence derives from a human donor with classical Hodgkin lymphoma. The material sequenced was peripheral blood mononuclear cells (PBMCs), taken before the second cycle of nivolumab. The chain links TRBV28 to TRBJ2-1, with 8 positions matching TRBD1. The CDR3 DNA is TGTGCCACCCAAGGGACAGGCAAAACTCAGTTCTTC. This sequence encodes CATQGTGKTQFF.